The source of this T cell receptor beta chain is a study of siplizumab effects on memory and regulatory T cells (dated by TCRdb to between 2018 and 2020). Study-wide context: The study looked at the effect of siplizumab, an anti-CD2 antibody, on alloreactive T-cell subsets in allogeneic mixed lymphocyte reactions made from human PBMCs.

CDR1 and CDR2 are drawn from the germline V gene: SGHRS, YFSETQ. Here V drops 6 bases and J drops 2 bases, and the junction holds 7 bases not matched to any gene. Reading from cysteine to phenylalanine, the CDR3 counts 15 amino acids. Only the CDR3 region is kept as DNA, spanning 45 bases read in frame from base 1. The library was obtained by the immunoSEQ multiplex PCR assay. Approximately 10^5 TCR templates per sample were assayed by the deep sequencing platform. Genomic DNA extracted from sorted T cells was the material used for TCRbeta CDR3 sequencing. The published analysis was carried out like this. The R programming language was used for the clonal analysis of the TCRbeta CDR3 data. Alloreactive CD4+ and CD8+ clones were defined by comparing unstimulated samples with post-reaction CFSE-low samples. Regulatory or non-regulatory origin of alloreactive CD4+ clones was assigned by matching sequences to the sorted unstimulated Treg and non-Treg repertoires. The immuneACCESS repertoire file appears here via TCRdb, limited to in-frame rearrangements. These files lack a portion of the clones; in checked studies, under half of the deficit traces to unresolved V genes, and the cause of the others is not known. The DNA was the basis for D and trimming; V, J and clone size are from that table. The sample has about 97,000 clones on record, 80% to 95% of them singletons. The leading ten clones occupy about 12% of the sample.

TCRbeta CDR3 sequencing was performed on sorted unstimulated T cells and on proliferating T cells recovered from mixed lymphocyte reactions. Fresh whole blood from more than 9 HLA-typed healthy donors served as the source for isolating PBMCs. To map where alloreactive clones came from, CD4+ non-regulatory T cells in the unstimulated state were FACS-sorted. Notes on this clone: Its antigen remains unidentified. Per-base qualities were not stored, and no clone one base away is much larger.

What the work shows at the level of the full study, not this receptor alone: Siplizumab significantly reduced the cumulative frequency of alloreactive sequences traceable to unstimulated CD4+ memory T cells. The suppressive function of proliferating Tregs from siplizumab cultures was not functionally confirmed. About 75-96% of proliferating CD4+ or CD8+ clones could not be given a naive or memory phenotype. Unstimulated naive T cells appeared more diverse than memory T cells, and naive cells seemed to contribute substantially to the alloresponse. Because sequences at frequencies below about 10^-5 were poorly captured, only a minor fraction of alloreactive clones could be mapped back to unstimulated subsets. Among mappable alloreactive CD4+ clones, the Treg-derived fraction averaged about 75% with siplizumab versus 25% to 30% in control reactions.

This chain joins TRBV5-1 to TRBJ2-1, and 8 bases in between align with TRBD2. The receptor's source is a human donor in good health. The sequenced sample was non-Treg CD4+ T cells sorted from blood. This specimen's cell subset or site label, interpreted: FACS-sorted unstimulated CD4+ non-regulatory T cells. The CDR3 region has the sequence CASKLREDPYNEQFF. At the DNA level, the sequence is TGCGCCAGCAAGTTGCGGGAGGACCCCTACAATGAGCAGTTCTTC.